Each of the 28 T cell receptor beta chains below was sequenced from the same sample in a study of OX40 agonist ivuxolimab in advanced cancers. Only in-frame clones appear in the TCRdb table, and some are missing; sequencing was by immunoSEQ multiplex PCR. The table records 50,000 to 75,000 clones, under 85% of them present only once. The source was CD4+ or CD8+ T cells sorted from blood, collected in a trial of the OX40 agonist ivuxolimab. These receptors were collected from an adult with an advanced solid tumor such as melanoma, head and neck, liver or kidney cancer.

The gene calls are TRBV5-4 and TRBJ2-5, with D unresolved. The germline gives CDR1 SGHNT, CDR2 YYREEE (reference sequence). V was pared by 0 bases and J by 4 bases, with 7 bases between. This CDR3 is built from 13 residues. CDR3 coding DNA: TGTGCCAGCAGCTTGGAGGCATCAGAGACCCAGTACTTC. Protein: CASSLEASETQYF.

J is TRBJ2-2 and V is TRBV6-1, with 9 bases that match TRBD1. Germline trimming cut 10 bases from V and 2 bases from J; bases unmatched to any gene: 5. Germline V CDR1 and CDR2: MNHNS, SASEGT. There are 14 residues in the CDR3. The CDR3 DNA reads TGTGCCACTTTGGGACAGGGAAACACCGGGGAGCTGTTTTTT. Translating it yields CATLGQGNTGELFF.

The chain links TRBV19 to TRBJ2-7; 8 bases line up with TRBD2. From germline, CDR1 is LNHDA and CDR2 SQIVND (reference sequence). V lost 6 bases, J lost 7 bases, and 11 bases stayed unmatched. The CDR3 totals 14 residues. The CDR3 DNA reads as TGTGCCAGTAGGCCCCAAGCGGGGGTTGGGGAGCAGTACTTC. The encoded protein is CASRPQAGVGEQYF.

J is TRBJ1-4 and V is TRBV30; D remains ambiguous. The germline V gene encodes CDR1 GTSNPN and CDR2 SVGIG (reference sequence). V dropped 4 bases and J dropped 2 bases, with 11 bases sitting between them. This CDR3 spans 14 amino acids. The CDR3 DNA is TGTGCCTGGACCCCGACCACGACTAATGAAAAACTGTTTTTT. It codes for CAWTPTTTNEKLFF.

The chain uses TRBV19 and TRBJ1-3; D not certain. In germline, CDR1 is LNHDA, CDR2 SQIVND (reference sequence). The CDR3 runs 16 residues. Trimming pared 10 bases from V and 0 bases from J, leaving 19 bases between. The CDR3 nucleotides read TGTGCCATCTCCCCTGGCGACGGCCCCTCTGGAAACACCATATATTTT. Translated, it gives CAISPGDGPSGNTIYF.

V usage is TRBV28 and J usage is TRBJ1-5, with 8 bases matching TRBD1. The CDR3 has 16 residues. The V segment lost 1 base and the J segment 5 bases; nucleotides outside the gene matches: 7. Germline V gene data show CDR1 as MDHEN and CDR2 as SYDVKM. The CDR3 DNA sequence: TGTGCCAGCAGTTTATCAGACAGGGGCACCCATCAGCCCCAGCATTTT. Its protein product is CASSLSDRGTHQPQHF.

A few counts support this clone. The chain employs TRBV6-5 and TRBJ2-2; the D gene is possibly TRBD1 (5 bases). V was cut by 5 bases and J by 1 base, with 11 bases left in between. The CDR3 loop spans 15 amino acids. Germline V gene data show CDR1 as MNHEY and CDR2 as SVGAGI. The CDR3 is CASSPDRLNTGELFF. CDR3 in DNA: TGTGCCAGCAGTCCCGACAGACTGAACACCGGGGAGCTGTTTTTT.

This chain connects TRBV19 to TRBJ2-1, with 10 bases fitting TRBD2. Trimming at V came to 5 bases and at J to 7 bases, leaving 14 bases not matched to a gene. In germline, CDR1 is LNHDA, CDR2 SQIVND (reference sequence). The CDR3 totals 17 residues. CDR3 sequence (DNA): TGTGCCAGTAGTCCCCTCGGGGCTAGCGGGGGAGTAAATGAGCAGTTCTTC. Protein sequence: CASSPLGASGGVNEQFF.

This chain joins TRBV7-6 and TRBJ2-3; D possibly corresponds to TRBD1 (6 bases). CDR1 is SGHVS and CDR2 is FNYEAQ in the germline V gene. The CDR3 totals 15 residues. V dropped 3 bases and J dropped 2 bases, with 12 bases sitting between them. The CDR3 DNA is TGTGCCAGCAGCTTTCAGGGGACGTCCACAGATACGCAGTATTTT. Translated, it gives CASSFQGTSTDTQYF.

This clone was seen only a few times. V gene TRBV6-5 combines with J gene TRBJ1-6, with TRBD1 as a possible D gene (6 bases). Germline V CDR1 and CDR2: MNHEY, SVGAGI. The CDR3 runs 15 residues. V dropped 5 bases and J dropped 10 bases, with 18 bases sitting between them. CDR3 sequence (DNA): TGTGCCAGCAGTCCCCTCGACAGGCTTGACTCACCCCTCCACTTT. The encoded protein is CASSPLDRLDSPLHF.

The chain joins TRBV7-9 to TRBJ1-4; tentative D call: TRBD1 (5 bases). Trimming pared 0 bases from V and 7 bases from J, leaving 6 bases between. In germline, CDR1 is SEHNR, CDR2 FQNEAQ (reference sequence). The CDR3 runs 13 residues. This chain's CDR3 is CASSLAGAEKLFF. The CDR3 DNA follows: TGTGCCAGCAGCTTAGCCGGGGCTGAAAAACTGTTTTTT.

CDR3 amino acids: CASSWGQGQETQYF. CDR3 nucleotide sequence: TGTGCCAGCAGCTGGGGACAGGGCCAAGAGACCCAGTACTTC. J is TRBJ2-5 and V is TRBV5-5; 9 nucleotides align to TRBD1. The CDR3 sequence is 14 residues long. After removal of 3 bases from V and 1 base from J, the junction contained 1 base not matched to a gene. Germline-derived CDR1 and CDR2 are SGHKS and YYEKEE (reference sequence).

The gene calls are TRBV4-1 and TRBJ2-1; 7 bases align to TRBD1. The V segment lost 1 base and the J segment 0 bases; nucleotides outside the gene matches: 0. The CDR3 consists of 15 residues. Germline loops: CDR1 MGHRA, CDR2 YSYEKL. The CDR3 bases are TGCGCCAGCAGCCAAGGACAGGGCTCCTACAATGAGCAGTTCTTC. Its protein is CASSQGQGSYNEQFF.

The chain carries TRBV6-5 and TRBJ1-3; D not resolved. From germline, CDR1 is MNHEY and CDR2 SVGAGI. CDR3 size: 13 residues. The V end was cut by 6 bases, the J end by 6 bases, with 12 bases between. This CDR3 is CASRGPLTNTIYF. CDR3 DNA: TGTGCCAGCAGAGGGCCGCTGACAAACACCATATATTTT.

The V gene is TRBV7-2, the J gene TRBJ1-6; a weak D match, TRBD1 (6 bases). Looked up from germline, CDR1 is SGHTA and CDR2 is FQGNSA. This CDR3 region has 15 residues. Trimming removed 5 bases at V and 7 bases at J, with 15 bases between. The CDR3 protein is CASSLKTGGNSPLHF. The CDR3, as DNA: TGTGCCAGCAGCCTAAAGACAGGTGGGAATTCACCCCTCCACTTT.

The chain recombines TRBV21-1 with TRBJ2-3; no DNA check was done on the table's D call, TRBD2. TRBV21-1 is assigned pseudogene status. This CDR3 is 18 amino acids long. In nucleotides, the CDR3 is TGTGCCAGCAGCAAACGGACTAAGGGTGGGGGGGCCGCAGATACGCAGTATTTT. It translates to CASSKRTKGGGAADTQYF.

This clone is a singleton in its sample. The genes are TRBV21-1 and TRBJ2-3; TRBD1, the table's D call, was not compared with the DNA. TRBV21-1 is noted as a pseudogene. The CDR3 loop spans 14 amino acids. This CDR3 reads CASSKRQGADTQYF. CDR3 sequence (DNA): TGTGCCAGCAGCAAACGACAGGGGGCAGATACGCAGTATTTT.

The rearrangement joins TRBV4-3 to TRBJ2-3; the D gene could be TRBD1 or TRBD2 (6 bases each). Trimming pared 0 bases from V and 8 bases from J, leaving 15 bases between. CDR1 is LGHNA, CDR2 YSLEER, per germline. The CDR3 consists of 15 residues. The chain's CDR3 is CASSQDKSKGGTQYF. CDR3 DNA: TGCGCCAGCAGCCAAGATAAGTCTAAGGGGGGTACGCAGTATTTT.

This clone was observed a handful of times. The chain joins TRBV4-1 to TRBJ2-2; a possible D gene is TRBD1 (6 bases). CDR1 is MGHRA, CDR2 YSYEKL, per germline. Trimming left V 4 bases short and J 6 bases short, with 15 bases between. CDR3 length equals 15 residues. This chain's CDR3 is CASSLVGQSAGELFF. CDR3 DNA sequence: TGCGCCAGCAGCCTCGTAGGACAGTCAGCCGGGGAGCTGTTTTTT.

The rearrangement links TRBV5-1 to TRBJ2-5; D is ambiguous. The end of the DNA aligns better with TRBJ2-7, so the J call may be wrong. The germline V gene has CDR1 SGHRS and CDR2 YFSETQ. The CDR3 is 12 residues long. CDR3 amino acids: CASSLRGYEQYF. As DNA, the CDR3 is TGCGCCAGCAGCTTACGAGGCTACGAGCAGTACTTC.

This clone was detected only once. The chain carries TRBV19 and TRBJ1-2; the match to TRBD1 covers 7 bases. Looked up from germline, CDR1 is LNHDA and CDR2 is SQIVND (reference sequence). The length of the CDR3 is 16 residues. Trimming at V came to 7 bases and at J to 4 bases, leaving 15 bases not matched to a gene. The CDR3 DNA reads TGTGCCAGTAACCGGGACAGCCGTCCCGGGAGCTATGGCTACACCTTC. Its translation is CASNRDSRPGSYGYTF.

The chain employs TRBV7-9 and TRBJ1-5; weak D call: TRBD1 (5 bases). CDR3 size: 14 residues. V was trimmed by 3 bases and J by 3 bases, leaving 9 bases between them. The germline V gene encodes CDR1 SEHNR and CDR2 FQNEAQ (reference sequence). CDR3 loop: CASSFGGYNQPQHF. CDR3 nucleotides: TGTGCCAGCAGCTTTGGGGGTTACAATCAGCCCCAGCATTTT.

The gene calls are TRBV6-6 and TRBJ1-2, with D possibly matching TRBD1 (5 bases). CDR3 length: 12 amino acids. Trimming removed 5 bases at V and 4 bases at J, with 8 bases between. CDR1 MNHNY and CDR2 SVGAGI come from the germline V gene (reference sequence). DNA of the CDR3: TGTGCCAGCAGTCGGGACGTCTATGGCTACACCTTC. Translation: CASSRDVYGYTF.

This clone was observed a single time. The rearrangement links TRBV2 to TRBJ1-1, with D unresolved. The CDR3 loop spans 15 amino acids. With 6 bases removed from V and 4 bases from J, the gap between germline ends came to 18 bases. In germline, CDR1 is SNHLY, CDR2 FYNNEI. CDR3 residues: CASRRTGPIGTEAFF. DNA of the CDR3: TGTGCCAGCAGGAGGACTGGCCCAATCGGCACTGAAGCTTTCTTT.

The chain is built from TRBV15 and TRBJ2-5; D may be TRBD1 (5 bases). The DNA end lines up better with TRBJ2-7; the J call may be wrong. Germline CDR1 is LNHNV and CDR2 is YYDKDF (reference sequence). The CDR3 is made up of 14 amino acids. Written as DNA, the CDR3 is TGTGCCACCAGCAGAGTCGACAGAACCTACGAGCAGTACTTC. It codes for CATSRVDRTYEQYF.

This sequence joins TRBV9 and TRBJ2-1; no clear D. Trimming removed 0 bases from V and 5 bases from J, with 6 bases in between. Germline V CDR1 and CDR2: SGDLS, YYNGEE. The CDR3 length is 13 residues. CDR3 in amino acids: CASSVATNNEQFF. DNA for the CDR3: TGTGCCAGCAGCGTAGCTACGAACAATGAGCAGTTCTTC.

This rearrangement joins TRBV7-2 to TRBJ2-3; possible D gene TRBD2, 5 bases. V lost 4 bases, J lost 7 bases, and 21 bases lay in between. The CDR3 runs to 16 residues. Germline V CDR1 and CDR2: SGHTA, FQGNSA. The CDR3 DNA sequence: TGTGCCAGCAGCTCGCGAACTACCGACTGGGAGCATACGCAGTATTTT. This encodes CASSSRTTDWEHTQYF.

This clone was seen more than once but under ten times. The chain joins TRBV29-1 to TRBJ1-1; no reliable D call. Looked up from germline, CDR1 is SQVTM and CDR2 is ANQGSEA. The CDR3 spans 14 residues. The ends were cut back, 6 bases at V and 0 bases at J, with 14 bases in the middle. The CDR3 coding sequence is TGCAGCGTACTTGACGGGTTAATGAACACTGAAGCTTTCTTT. It encodes CSVLDGLMNTEAFF.